The 24 T cell receptor beta chains presented below share a single source sample, sequenced in a study of CD8+ T cells in alopecia areata. This sample's treatment: oral pan-JAK inhibitor, 5-10 mg twice daily. Once RNA had been extracted, it was reverse transcribed into cDNA to act as the sequencing template. Method: immunoSEQ multiplex PCR; TCRdb's copy keeps in-frame clones and lacks some. The sample carries 150,000 to 250,000 clones, roughly three fifths recorded once. The starting material was CD4+ T cells sorted from blood, obtained at week 4, from a patient treated with tofacitinib. These receptors originate from a human donor with alopecia areata.

On this clone itself: Relative to the germline gene, one junction end is altered; a read error may explain this. This sequence joins TRBV18 and TRBJ1-4, with 7 bases fitting TRBD1. CDR3 length: 16 residues. CDR1 and CDR2 (germline): KGHSH, LQKENI. The CDR3 loop reads CASSPSTTGLGEKLLF. The CDR3, as DNA: TGTGCCAGCTCACCGTCCACGACAGGGTTAGGTGAAAAACTGCTTTTT.

This clone was seen a handful of times. V usage is TRBV2 and J usage is TRBJ1-2; the D is unclear. Germline CDR1 and CDR2: SNHLY and FYNNEI. The CDR3 covers 12 residues. Trimming cost V 0 bases and J 5 bases, with 4 bases left between them. CDR3 DNA: TGTGCCAGCAGTGAAGCTGGGTATGGCTACACCTTC. This translates into CASSEAGYGYTF.

The V gene is TRBV11-1, the J gene TRBJ2-2; D is undetermined. There are 12 residues in the CDR3. Germline V gene data show CDR1 as SGHAT and CDR2 as FQDESV (reference sequence). Trimming removed 1 base at V and 6 bases at J, with 3 bases between. The CDR3 DNA reads as TGTGCCAGCAGCTTAGAGTCCGGGGAGCTGTTTTTT. Protein: CASSLESGELFF. Variable domain in full (rest from reference TRBV11-1 and TRBJ2-2): EAEVAQSPRYKITEKSQAVAFWCDPISGHATLYWYRQILGQGPELLVQFQDESVVDDSQLPKDRFSAERLKGVDSTLKIQPAELGDSAMYLCASSLESGELFFGEGSRLTVL.

This chain links TRBV30 with TRBJ2-3, with D unclear. The V gene's germline CDR1 is GTSNPN and CDR2 SVGIG (reference sequence). The germline V and J ends were trimmed by 3 bases and 2 bases, with 9 bases remaining between them. The CDR3 spans 13 residues. CDR3 nucleotides: TGTGCCTGGAGCGGCGGATTCACAGATACGCAGTATTTT. It yields the protein CAWSGGFTDTQYF.

The DNA for the CDR3 is TGTGCCACCGTAAGAGGGGGCTTCAATCAGCCCCAGCATTTT. Protein product: CATVRGGFNQPQHF. The chain joins TRBV28 to TRBJ1-5, with 7 bases matching TRBD1. The length of the CDR3 is 14 residues. Losses at the gene ends were 10 bases for V and 3 bases for J; bases not matched to a gene: 9. The germline gives CDR1 MDHEN, CDR2 SYDVKM.

This clone was observed once. The chain uses TRBV7-8 and TRBJ1-6, with D hard to call. The V end lost 1 base, the J end lost 10 bases, and 11 bases lay between the germline ends. Germline V gene lookup returns CDR1 SGHVS and CDR2 FQNEAQ. The CDR3 contains 14 residues. The CDR3 is CASSLEAGRSPLHF. The CDR3 DNA is TGTGCCAGCAGCTTAGAGGCCGGGAGGTCACCCCTCCACTTT.

The chain combines TRBV4-1 with TRBJ2-1; TRBD2 matches at 14 bases. From germline, CDR1 is MGHRA and CDR2 YSYEKL. V was pared by 0 bases and J by 5 bases, with 3 bases of the junction left unmatched. The CDR3 has 17 amino acids. CDR3 sequence reads: CASSQEWTSGGNNEQFF. The CDR3, as DNA: TGCGCCAGCAGCCAAGAATGGACTAGCGGGGGGAACAATGAGCAGTTCTTC.

Concerning this clone: Other DNA sequences from this sample encode an identical CDR3 as well. The rearrangement links TRBV29-1 to TRBJ1-6; 11 bases fit TRBD1. Germline CDR1 is SQVTM and CDR2 is ANQGSEA. V shed 6 bases, J shed 7 bases, and the junction held 5 bases outside the gene matches. CDR3 length: 14 residues. In DNA, the CDR3 is TGCAGCGTAGGGGGACAGGGGGGAAATTCACCCCTCCACTTT. Translating gives CSVGGQGGNSPLHF.

This clone was counted between two and nine times. The chain employs TRBV2 and TRBJ2-7; no clear D gene. This CDR3 comprises 11 residues. Germline CDR1 is SNHLY and CDR2 is FYNNEI. V dropped 7 bases and J dropped 6 bases, with 10 bases sitting between them. CDR3 in DNA: TGTGCCAGCACTCAACTTGGCGAGCAGTACTTC. Translation: CASTQLGEQYF.

This chain connects TRBV5-1 to TRBJ2-1; D not resolved. The germline CDR1 and CDR2 sequences are SGHRS and YFSETQ. The CDR3 has 15 amino acids. V was pared by 5 bases and J by 0 bases, with 12 bases between. CDR3 nucleotide sequence: TGCGCCAGCAGTTACAGCCCTAGCTCCTACAATGAGCAGTTCTTC. Its protein product is CASSYSPSSYNEQFF.

The table lists this clone with a few counts. This chain links TRBV7-2 with TRBJ2-7; tentative D call: TRBD2 (5 bases). Per the germline V gene, CDR1 is SGHTA and CDR2 is FQGNSA. Trimming left V 5 bases short and J 2 bases short, with 13 bases between. The CDR3 is made up of 14 amino acids. The CDR3 DNA reads as TGTGCCAGCAGCCACAGCGGTCTTACCTACGAGCAGTACTTC. Translation: CASSHSGLTYEQYF.

V gene TRBV28 combines with J gene TRBJ2-1; D not certain. Germline loops: CDR1 MDHEN, CDR2 SYDVKM. V was shortened by 8 bases and J by 4 bases, with 15 bases between the two germline ends. The CDR3 runs to 14 residues. CDR3 DNA: TGTGCCAGCTTCGGGTCCACGTCTTACAATGAGCAGTTCTTC. Translated, it gives CASFGSTSYNEQFF.

This clone was counted a few times. The rearrangement uses TRBV28 and TRBJ2-5, with D unclear. V lost 1 base and J 1 base, leaving 7 bases between the germline ends. Germline V gene lookup returns CDR1 MDHEN and CDR2 SYDVKM. The CDR3 contains 14 residues. DNA for the CDR3: TGTGCCAGCAGTTTATACCAGCTCCAAGAGACCCAGTACTTC. It is translated as CASSLYQLQETQYF.

This sequence joins TRBV27 and TRBJ2-3; TRBD2 matches at 12 bases. V lost 7 bases, J lost 3 bases, and 11 bases stayed unmatched. Germline loops: CDR1 MNHEY, CDR2 SMNVEV (reference sequence). The CDR3 sequence is 17 residues long. The CDR3 sequence is CASNLAGGPFGTDTQYF. The DNA for the CDR3 is TGTGCCAGCAACCTAGCGGGGGGGCCCTTCGGAACAGATACGCAGTATTTT.

This chain uses TRBV2 with TRBJ1-1; 9 bases map to TRBD1. This CDR3 has 15 residues. Trimming cost V 8 bases and J 5 bases; bases outside gene matches: 12. Germline assignment: CDR1 SNHLY and CDR2 FYNNEI. The CDR3 protein is CASRLQGAEGTEAFF. In DNA, the CDR3 is TGTGCCAGCCGATTACAGGGGGCGGAGGGGACTGAAGCTTTCTTT.

The chain carries TRBV11-2 and TRBJ1-1, with D unclear. CDR1 is SGHAT, CDR2 FQNNGV, per germline. CDR3 length: 13 residues. The V gene lost 2 bases and the J gene lost 6 bases, with 10 bases spanning the gap. The CDR3 here is CASSLYGFSEAFF. CDR3 DNA sequence: TGTGCCAGCAGCTTATACGGGTTCTCTGAAGCTTTCTTT.

The J gene is TRBJ1-1, the V gene TRBV5-1, with D possibly being TRBD1 (5 bases). The V end was cut by 3 bases, the J end by 5 bases, with 17 bases between. Germline CDR1 reads SGHRS; CDR2 reads YFSETQ. There are 15 residues in the CDR3. The CDR3 DNA is TGCGCCAGCAGCTCTCTTGCTTGGGGGGGAACTGAAGCTTTCTTT. Its translation: CASSSLAWGGTEAFF.

The CDR3 here is CASSLRVGTDTQYF. As DNA, the CDR3 is TGTGCCAGCAGCTTAAGGGTCGGCACAGATACGCAGTATTTT. This chain joins TRBV7-9 and TRBJ2-3; D not certain. With 2 bases removed from V and 1 base from J, the gap between germline ends came to 7 bases. This CDR3 spans 14 amino acids. CDR1 and CDR2 from the germline V gene are SEHNR and FQNEAQ (reference sequence).

In DNA form, the CDR3 reads TGTGCCTGGATGAGGGGTAGAGAGACCCAGTACTTC. Translating it yields CAWMRGRETQYF. V usage is TRBV30 and J usage is TRBJ2-5; tentatively, D is TRBD1 or TRBD2 (5 bases each). Trimming took off 4 bases at V and 4 bases at J, with 10 bases between the two ends. Germline CDR1 reads GTSNPN; CDR2 reads SVGIG (reference sequence). CDR3 size: 12 residues.

To note about this clone: Its ends do not fully match the called genes, so a read error is possible. The DNA of the CDR3 is TGCGCCAGCTCCCGGGAAGGGGGCAACTATGGCCACACCTTC. It translates to CASSREGGNYGHTF. V is TRBV5-1 and J is TRBJ1-2; TRBD1 matches 7 bases. This CDR3 contains 14 residues. Looked up from germline, CDR1 is SGHRS and CDR2 is YFSETQ.

This chain connects TRBV5-4 to TRBJ1-1; 9 bases are a match to TRBD1. V trimming: 4 bases; J trimming: 5 bases; junction bases outside the gene matches: 6. Germline lookup yields CDR1 SGHNT and CDR2 YYREEE (reference sequence). The CDR3 is made up of 14 amino acids. The CDR3 loop is CASSLGTGKTEAFF. CDR3 nucleotides: TGTGCCAGCAGCCTCGGGACAGGGAAGACTGAAGCTTTCTTT.

The CDR3 here is CASSTRRQGGLSTNEKLFF. The CDR3 DNA reads as TGTGCCAGCAGCACCCGCCGGCAGGGGGGCCTCTCAACTAATGAAAAACTGTTTTTT. The chain joins TRBV5-4 to TRBJ1-4; 7 bases match TRBD1. The CDR3 consists of 19 residues. V lost 4 bases and J lost 0; bases outside the gene matches: 15. Germline-derived CDR1 and CDR2 are SGHNT and YYREEE (reference sequence).

This clone was picked up a small number of times. The chain uses TRBV29-1 and TRBJ2-5, with D maybe TRBD2 (5 bases). The germline CDR1 and CDR2 sequences are SQVTM and ANQGSEA. The CDR3 covers 11 residues. The ends were cut back, 7 bases at V and 7 bases at J, with 13 bases in the middle. As DNA, the CDR3 is TGCAGCGCCACCGTGGCGGGGACCCAGTACTTC. Amino acids: CSATVAGTQYF.

The chain employs TRBV30 and TRBJ1-6; perhaps TRBD1 as D (5 bases). V dropped 0 bases and J dropped 14 bases, with 20 bases sitting between them. From germline, CDR1 is GTSNPN and CDR2 SVGIG (reference sequence). The CDR3 covers 15 residues. CDR3 sequence: CAWSVWGSLGMALHF. Here the CDR3 DNA reads TGTGCCTGGAGTGTATGGGGGTCCCTGGGCATGGCCCTCCACTTT.